The next 7 T cell receptor beta chains were all read from a single sample in a study of shared clonotypes between healthy human individuals. Sequenced by immunoSEQ multiplex PCR; TCRdb stores in-frame clones only, minus some. The table includes more than 2 million clones, 85% to 95% detected once. The sequenced sample was naive CD4+ T cells sorted from blood. Subset indicated: CD45RA+ positively selected. Receptors originate from a man younger than 35 in good health.

The V call is TRBV10-2, the J call TRBJ2-7; D gene unclear. Germline V gene data show CDR1 as WSHSY and CDR2 as SAAADI. Trimming stripped 2 bases from V and 4 bases from J, with 9 bases between. The CDR3 consists of 13 residues. CDR3 DNA sequence: TGCGCCAGCAGTGAGGACACATGGTACGAGCAGTACTTC. Protein product: CASSEDTWYEQYF.

The rearrangement joins TRBV5-1 to TRBJ2-7, with 8 positions matching TRBD1. The CDR3 spans 14 residues. Germline-derived CDR1 and CDR2 are SGHRS and YFSETQ. V shed 1 base and J 4 bases; nucleotides not matched to a gene: 4. CDR3 DNA: TGCGCCAGCAGCTTGCAGGGGGCCGATTACGAGCAGTACTTC. Its translation: CASSLQGADYEQYF.

Note on this clone: The same CDR3 is also encoded by other DNA sequences in this sample. CDR3 sequence: CASSLGQPQHF. In DNA form, the CDR3 reads TGTGCCAGCAGTCTGGGCCAGCCCCAGCATTTT. The rearrangement links TRBV28 to TRBJ1-5, with unresolved D. The CDR3 length is 11 residues. Looked up from germline, CDR1 is MDHEN and CDR2 is SYDVKM. With 5 bases removed from V and 7 bases from J, the gap between germline ends came to 6 bases.

This CDR3 is CAWSVGAGGTDTQYF. As DNA, the CDR3 is TGTGCCTGGAGTGTAGGAGCGGGTGGCACAGATACGCAGTATTTT. This rearrangement joins TRBV30 to TRBJ2-3, with D perhaps TRBD2 (6 bases). CDR3 length: 15 residues. V shed 0 bases and J shed 1 base, with 11 bases lying between them. Germline V gene sequence: CDR1 GTSNPN, CDR2 SVGIG (reference sequence).

On this clone: Other nucleotide sequences in the sample specify the same CDR3. The chain recombines TRBV5-1 with TRBJ2-7; 7 bases line up with TRBD2. Germline V gives CDR1 SGHRS, CDR2 YFSETQ. The CDR3 runs to 14 residues. J lost 3 bases, V lost 0 bases, and 3 bases had no gene match. CDR3 DNA sequence: TGCGCCAGCAGCTTGGGTCTAGCGGTCTACGAGCAGTACTTC. Protein: CASSLGLAVYEQYF.

A note on this clone: Other DNA sequences from this sample encode an identical CDR3 as well. The rearrangement joins TRBV2 to TRBJ2-4; D gene ambiguous. CDR1 is SNHLY, CDR2 FYNNEI, per germline. Deletions cut 4 bases from V and 4 bases from J, with 8 bases between. The length of the CDR3 is 13 residues. CDR3 in amino acids: CASSAGNKNIQYF. CDR3 bases: TGTGCCAGCAGTGCGGGTAATAAAAACATTCAGTACTTC.

The chain is built from TRBV6-5 and TRBJ2-7; 7 bases fit TRBD1. V gave up 1 base and J gave up 5 bases; unmatched junction bases: 5. Germline loops: CDR1 MNHEY, CDR2 SVGAGI. The CDR3 covers 14 residues. The CDR3 region has the DNA TGTGCCAGCAGTTACTTAAAGACAGGGAACGAGCAGTACTTC. Residues: CASSYLKTGNEQYF.